Listed here are 11 T cell receptor beta chains from one sample, sequenced in a study of blood T cell repertoires in COVID-19 (TCRdb year 2020). Library generation was performed with the immunoSEQ multiplex PCR assay. Drawn from immuneACCESS, this table holds only the in-frame rearrangements with V and J called that TCRdb kept. Clones are partly lost; checked studies trace under half to an unresolved V gene and leave the rest unexplained. The sample table contains over 150,000 clones; only one count was recorded for over 75% of them. The top ten hold roughly 7.3% of the sample. Material: PBMCs or T cells enriched from blood (not recorded which). The source of these receptors is a woman aged 45 to 65 who had recovered from COVID-19.

The V gene is TRBV19, the J gene TRBJ2-3; 9 bases agree with TRBD2. Germline V gene lookup returns CDR1 LNHDA and CDR2 SQIVND (reference sequence). After removal of 5 bases from V and 2 bases from J, the junction contained 2 bases not matched to a gene. CDR3 length equals 14 residues. The DNA of the CDR3 is TGTGCCAGTAGTCCTAGCGGGGCCACAGATACGCAGTATTTT. Protein sequence: CASSPSGATDTQYF.

The chain joins TRBV9 to TRBJ2-7; maybe TRBD1 (7 bases). Germline V CDR1 and CDR2: SGDLS, YYNGEE. The V end was cut by 2 bases, the J end by 2 bases, with 17 bases between. The CDR3 has 16 residues. CDR3 sequence (DNA): TGTGCCAGCAGCGTCTCAATCGGGGGACAGCCCTACGAGCAGTACTTC. Translating gives CASSVSIGGQPYEQYF.

The chain uses TRBV7-9 and TRBJ1-1, with D possibly TRBD1 on 5 matching bases. There are 14 residues in the CDR3. The V and J ends lost 9 bases and 0 bases respectively, with 14 bases between them. Germline V CDR1 and CDR2: SEHNR, FQNEAQ (reference sequence). The CDR3 is CARGGVAMNTEAFF. The CDR3 nucleotides read TGTGCCAGGGGGGGTGTAGCGATGAACACTGAAGCTTTCTTT.

The chain links TRBV7-2 to TRBJ1-2, with TRBD1 matching over 9 bases. The V gene end was trimmed by 5 bases and the J gene end by 4 bases; junction bases not matched to a gene: 5. Germline V gives CDR1 SGHTA, CDR2 FQGNSA. The CDR3 contains 14 residues. As DNA, the CDR3 is TGTGCCAGCAGCCTACAGACAGGGGGCTATGGCTACACCTTC. This sequence encodes CASSLQTGGYGYTF.

This chain connects TRBV3-1 (or the pseudogene TRBV3-2) to TRBJ2-7; 9 bases map to TRBD1. The CDR3 is 14 residues long. V lost 2 bases, J lost 3 bases, and 2 bases stayed unmatched. Germline V gene sequence: CDR1 LGHDT, CDR2 YNNKEL (reference sequence). The CDR3 nucleotides read TGTGCCAGCAGCCAAATGGGACAGGGCTACGAGCAGTACTTC. This gives the protein CASSQMGQGYEQYF.

The chain has TRBV5-1 and TRBJ1-3; 8 bases map to TRBD1. With 3 bases clipped from V and 4 bases from J, the junction kept 3 bases outside the gene matches. In germline, CDR1 is SGHRS, CDR2 YFSETQ. This CDR3 contains 14 residues. The CDR3 coding sequence is TGCGCCAGCAGCTACGGACAGGGAGGAAACACCATATATTTT. It yields the protein CASSYGQGGNTIYF.

This rearrangement joins TRBV3-1 (or the pseudogene TRBV3-2) to TRBJ2-2; possibly TRBD2 for D (6 bases). Trimming removed 1 base from V and 1 base from J, with 10 bases in between. The V gene's germline CDR1 is LGHDT and CDR2 YNNKEL (reference sequence). There are 16 residues in the CDR3. For the CDR3, the DNA is TGTGCCAGCAGCCAAGTAACGCGGGGGAACACCGGGGAGCTGTTTTTT. Translation: CASSQVTRGNTGELFF.

There are a few counts of this clone. The chain couples TRBV28 to TRBJ1-5; maybe TRBD1 (5 bases). The CDR3 consists of 15 residues. Per germline, CDR1 MDHEN and CDR2 SYDVKM. V was trimmed by 3 bases and J by 6 bases, leaving 15 bases between them. The CDR3 loop reads CASSLVRREGQPQHF. DNA for the CDR3: TGTGCCAGCAGTTTGGTCCGCAGGGAGGGTCAGCCCCAGCATTTT.

This chain links TRBV2 with TRBJ1-1, with D hard to call. V was pared by 8 bases and J by 10 bases, with 14 bases between. Germline values: CDR1 SNHLY, CDR2 FYNNEI. This CDR3 region has 11 residues. The CDR3, as DNA: TGTGCCAGCGGGAGGTGGGGAGGAGCTTTCTTT. Its translation is CASGRWGGAFF.

The chain links TRBV19 to TRBJ2-1; 9 bases line up with TRBD2. V lost 6 bases and J lost 7; bases outside the gene matches: 10. The CDR3 extends over 15 amino acids. Germline assignment: CDR1 LNHDA and CDR2 SQIVND (reference sequence). The CDR3 DNA follows: TGTGCCAGTAGGACCGTAGCGGGAGTCAGAAATGAGCAGTTCTTC. Translating it yields CASRTVAGVRNEQFF.

The rearrangement joins TRBV5-1 to TRBJ2-5; a possible D gene is TRBD2 (5 bases). From germline, CDR1 is SGHRS and CDR2 YFSETQ. V was shortened by 6 bases and J by 4 bases, with 7 bases between the two germline ends. This CDR3 comprises 11 residues. CDR3 in amino acids: CASTEGETQYF. CDR3 nucleotides: TGCGCCAGCACTGAGGGAGAGACCCAGTACTTC.